This passage covers 4 T cell receptor beta chains from one sample sequenced in a study of blood T cells in healthy people across ages. A second PCR of about 7 to 12 cycles used a sample-barcoded 5' primer and a J-beta primer mix. TCRdb called the 5' RACE reads again in MiXCR, with one record for every CDR3 protein. The sample contains 1,300,000 or so distinct CDR3 sequences, roughly 59% of which appear only once. The specimen was blood. The receptors stem from a man aged 18 to 30 in good health.

The V and J genes are TRBV7-9 and TRBJ1-1; perhaps TRBD1 as D (6 bases). The CDR3 spans 15 residues. CDR1 SEHNR and CDR2 FQNEAQ come from the germline V gene (reference sequence). V shed 6 bases and J shed 5 bases, with 19 bases lying between them. The CDR3 region is CASRPDYRAQTEAFF. The CDR3 nucleotides are TGTGCCAGCAGACCAGACTACAGGGCGCAGACTGAAGCTTTCTTT.

This clonotype was counted a single time. The gene calls are TRBV6-6 and TRBJ2-7; 8 bases align to TRBD1. V gave up 10 bases and J gave up 6 bases; unmatched junction bases: 5. The CDR3 runs 11 residues. Germline V CDR1 and CDR2: MNHNY, SVGAGI (reference sequence). CDR3 in DNA: TGTGCCACCGGACAGGGCTTCGAGCAGTACTTC. It is translated as CATGQGFEQYF.

This clonotype was counted at least ten times. This chain links TRBV3-1 with TRBJ2-2; 9 bases match TRBD2. Germline-derived CDR1 and CDR2 are LGHDT and YNNKEL (reference sequence). The CDR3 loop spans 16 amino acids. The V gene end was trimmed by 4 bases and the J gene end by 7 bases; junction bases not matched to a gene: 10. DNA for the CDR3: TGTGCCAGCAGCCGTCTATCTAGCGGGATTGACGGGGAGCTGTTTTTT. It encodes CASSRLSSGIDGELFF.

The V and J genes are TRBV2 and TRBJ2-4, with a weak D call TRBD1 (5 bases). The CDR3 extends over 17 amino acids. Germline lookup yields CDR1 SNHLY and CDR2 FYNNEI. The V gene lost 2 bases and the J gene lost 0 bases, with 14 bases spanning the gap. CDR3 bases: TGTGCCAGCAGTGAAACTGGGTACAGGTCAGCCAAAAACATTCAGTACTTC. Protein: CASSETGYRSAKNIQYF.